This TCR beta chain is drawn from a study of vaccination and CD4 T cells after COVID-19. Study-level background: The convalescents included six males and four females, and among them two were Hispanic while seven were Caucasian. Investigators took post-vaccine samples a median approximately 73 days after dose two, within a range of 14 to 241.

Treatment indicated: 10-day PBMC culture with coronavirus spike peptide pools or control peptides (ViraFEST assay). Notes on this clonotype: Its antigen is undetermined.

The germline V gene encodes CDR1 WSHSY and CDR2 SAAADI. V was trimmed by 6 bases and J by 2 bases, leaving 3 bases between them. The CDR3 runs to 11 residues. Sequencing of cultured CD4+ T cell DNA used the Oncomine TCR Beta short-read assay. TCRdb re-called the PCR reads through MiXCR, storing one row per CDR3 protein. The table has about 12,000 distinct CDR3 sequences, roughly three fifths seen once; the top ten hold roughly 14%. Study outcomes and limitations: Analysis of convalescent patients found that 304 of 307 vaccine-specific clones were spike mono-reactive. Clonotypes reactive to SARS-CoV-2 had a median that went up from around 20 to 38, but not significantly.

The chain couples TRBV10-2 to TRBJ2-3; the D is unclear. The TCR sequence derives from a human donor who had recovered from COVID-19. The sample comprised CD4+ T cells from blood, cultured in vitro. CDR3 loop: CASRHTDTQYF. The CDR3 DNA reads as TGCGCCAGCAGACACACAGATACGCAGTATTTT.